Shown below are 18 T cell receptor beta chains from a single sample sequenced in a study of human T cells and chemical hapten exposure. As to time point: patch test 1, 2 weeks after DPC sensitization. Documented treatment: therapeutic diphenylcyclopropenone sensitization with weekly scalp DPC. TCRdb reprocessed the RACE reads via MiXCR and lists one record per CDR3 protein. Of over 95,000 distinct CDR3 sequences detected, approximately 13% appear once; the ten largest clones hold approximately 2%. Sequenced material: whole blood, taken in connection with sensitization to the hapten diphenylcyclopropenone (DPC). These receptors came from a middle-aged woman with alopecia areata. Some clones in this sample may be carry-over from other donors' samples.

This clonotype was counted between two and nine times. This rearrangement joins TRBV7-2 to TRBJ2-7; TRBD2 matches at 8 bases. The CDR3 loop spans 13 amino acids. Germline lookup yields CDR1 SGHTA and CDR2 FQGNSA. V dropped 3 bases and J dropped 7; count of bases not matched to a gene: 5. This CDR3 reads CASSFGLAGEQYF. Here the CDR3 DNA reads TGTGCCAGCAGCTTTGGACTAGCAGGAGAGCAGTACTTC. Using reference TRBV7-2 and TRBJ2-7 for the parts outside the CDR3, the full variable domain is GAGVSQSPSNKVTEKGKDVELRCDPISGHTALYWYRQSLGQGLEFLIYFQGNSAPDKSGLPSDRFSAERTGGSVSTLTIQRTQQEDSAVYLCASSFGLAGEQYFGPGTRLTVT.

This clonotype was seen ten or more times. The J gene is TRBJ1-6, the V gene TRBV12-3 or TRBV12-4; the match to TRBD1 covers 12 bases. This CDR3 is 14 amino acids long. The junction had 5 bases not matched to a gene; V was cut back by 8 bases and J by 9 bases. The CDR3 coding sequence is TGTGCCAGCGGGGACAGGGGGCAGGGTTCACCCCTCCACTTT. As protein: CASGDRGQGSPLHF.

The chain carries TRBV29-1 and TRBJ2-2, with D perhaps matching TRBD1 or TRBD2 (5 bases each). The germline V and J ends were trimmed by 6 bases and 7 bases, with 21 bases remaining between them. Germline V gene data show CDR1 as SQVTM and CDR2 as ANQGSEA. This CDR3 is 15 amino acids long. The DNA of the CDR3 is TGCAGCGTAAGGTTCGGGACCCCCACCGGCGGGGAGCTGTTTTTT. It encodes CSVRFGTPTGGELFF.

The table lists this clonotype with a few counts. The V and J genes are TRBV28 and TRBJ2-7; possibly TRBD1 for D (6 bases). The germline CDR1 and CDR2 sequences are MDHEN and SYDVKM. The V and J ends lost 5 bases and 3 bases respectively, with 17 bases between them. This CDR3 spans 15 amino acids. CDR3 in DNA: TGTGCCAGCAGTCGAGCCTCGGACAGAATCTACGAGCAGTACTTC. Protein product: CASSRASDRIYEQYF.

J is TRBJ1-4 and V is TRBV9; D ambiguous. V lost 0 bases and J 12 bases, leaving 6 bases between the germline ends. The CDR3 covers 11 residues. Germline-derived CDR1 and CDR2 are SGDLS and YYNGEE. The CDR3 DNA follows: TGTGCCAGCAGCGTAGGGGAGGAACTGTTTTTT. It yields the protein CASSVGEELFF. The entire variable domain, with the rest obtained from reference TRBV9 and TRBJ1-4, is as follows: DSGVTQTPKHLITATGQRVTLRCSPRSGDLSVYWYQQSLDQGLQFLIQYYNGEERAKGNILERFSAQQFPDLHSELNLSSLELGDSALYFCASSVGEELFFGSGTQLSVL.

The chain joins TRBV20-1 to TRBJ1-1; 7 nucleotides agree with TRBD1. J was trimmed by 6 bases and V by 6 bases; bases with no gene match: 13. Germline CDR1 reads DFQATT; CDR2 reads SNEGSKA (reference sequence). This CDR3 has 14 amino acids. The CDR3 coding sequence is TGCAGTGCCGCCCTGGGCAGGGGGAGTGCTGAAGCTTTCTTT. Residues: CSAALGRGSAEAFF.

In this sample, this clonotype turned up many times. This chain uses TRBV6-2 or TRBV6-3 with TRBJ2-3; D is unresolved. V was clipped by 7 bases and J by 0 bases, with 11 bases between them. There are 14 residues in the CDR3. CDR1 MNHEY and CDR2 SVGEGT come from the germline V gene. The CDR3 sequence is CASTKLPSTDTQYF. CDR3 in DNA: TGTGCCAGCACTAAACTGCCCAGCACAGATACGCAGTATTTT.

The table lists this clonotype with a few counts. This CDR3 reads CASTPNTEAFF. CDR3 nucleotide sequence: TGTGCCAGCACCCCGAACACTGAAGCTTTCTTT. The chain employs TRBV28 and TRBJ1-1; D gene ambiguous. Trimming pared 7 bases from V and 1 base from J, leaving 4 bases between. This CDR3 comprises 11 residues. Germline V gene data show CDR1 as MDHEN and CDR2 as SYDVKM. Using reference TRBV28 and TRBJ1-1 for the parts outside the CDR3, the full variable domain is DVKVTQSSRYLVKRTGEKVFLECVQDMDHENMFWYRQDPGLGLRLIYFSYDVKMKEKGDIPEGYSVSREKKERFSLILESASTNQTSMYLCASTPNTEAFFGQGTRLTVV.

The rearrangement links TRBV27 to TRBJ1-1; tentative D call: TRBD1 (5 bases). CDR3 length: 14 residues. Germline V gene sequence: CDR1 MNHEY, CDR2 SMNVEV (reference sequence). Between the trimmed V and J ends, which lost 4 bases and 3 bases, there was a span of 12 bases. CDR3 coding DNA: TGTGCCAGCAGTTGGGGGGGGACGGACACTGAAGCTTTCTTT. This codes for CASSWGGTDTEAFF.

Many counts were recorded for this clonotype. This rearrangement joins TRBV21-1 to TRBJ2-6; the table's D call, TRBD2, has no DNA check behind it. TRBV21-1 is recorded as a pseudogene. The CDR3 contains 19 residues. CDR3 amino acids: CASSKSQCGPSSGANVLTF. The CDR3 DNA follows: TGTGCCAGCAGCAAAAGTCAGTGCGGGCCTAGCTCTGGGGCCAACGTCCTGACTTTC.

To note about this clonotype: One base away lies a much larger clone, so this may be a sequencing read error. CDR3 nucleotides: TGTGCCAGCAGTATGGGGGGATCCTACAATGAGCAGTTCTTC. This codes for CASSMGGSYNEQFF. J is TRBJ2-1 and V is TRBV5-8; D possibly corresponds to TRBD2 (6 bases). Germline V gives CDR1 SGHTS, CDR2 YDEGEE. CDR3 length: 14 amino acids. Trimming cost V 5 bases and J 1 base, with 10 bases left between them. Full variable domain (missing parts from reference TRBV5-8 and TRBJ2-1): EAGVTQSPTHLIKTRGQQATLRCSPISGHTSVYWYQQALGLGLQFLLWYDEGEERNRGNFPPRFSGRQFPNYSSELNVNALELEDSALYLCASSMGGSYNEQFFGPGTRLTVL.

The table lists this clonotype with a few counts. The CDR3 here is CASSPVGEQFF. In DNA, the CDR3 is TGTGCCAGCAGCCCGGTAGGTGAGCAGTTCTTC. This chain links TRBV11-1 with TRBJ2-1; D not resolved. V dropped 5 bases and J dropped 9 bases, with 8 bases sitting between them. The CDR3 runs 11 residues. CDR1 and CDR2 (germline): SGHAT, FQDESV (reference sequence).

The rearrangement uses TRBV9 and TRBJ2-3, with D tentatively TRBD2 (6 bases). The CDR3 consists of 17 residues. Germline CDR1 reads SGDLS; CDR2 reads YYNGEE. With 0 bases removed from V and 0 bases from J, the gap between germline ends came to 14 bases. The CDR3 nucleotides are TGTGCCAGCAGCGTAGCTCCGGGACTCCTAAGCACAGATACGCAGTATTTT. This gives the protein CASSVAPGLLSTDTQYF.

Here the CDR3 DNA reads TGTGCCAGCAGTTACAATGGCGTCTATAATTCACCCCTCCACTTT. Its translation is CASSYNGVYNSPLHF. The chain links TRBV6-2 or TRBV6-3 to TRBJ1-6; D not resolved. The ends were cut back, 2 bases at V and 3 bases at J, with 8 bases in the middle. The germline V gene encodes CDR1 MNHEY and CDR2 SVGEGT. The CDR3 is made up of 15 amino acids.

The table lists this clonotype with many counts. The DNA for the CDR3 is TGTGCCAGCAGCTCCATAGGCGATACGCAGTATTTT. This sequence encodes CASSSIGDTQYF. V gene TRBV7-9 combines with J gene TRBJ2-3; unclear D gene. From germline, CDR1 is SEHNR and CDR2 FQNEAQ (reference sequence). V dropped 4 bases and J dropped 6 bases, with 8 bases sitting between them. This CDR3 is built from 12 residues.

This clonotype has a handful of counts. V is TRBV21-1 and J is TRBJ2-3; TRBD1, the table's D call, lacks a check against the DNA. TRBV21-1 constitutes a pseudogene. The CDR3 contains 19 residues. The CDR3 DNA reads TGTGCCAGCAGCAAAATAGGTCTCCGGGACAGGGTGAGAACAGATACGCAGTATTTT. This sequence encodes CASSKIGLRDRVRTDTQYF.

This clonotype was observed many times. The chain recombines TRBV7-6 with TRBJ1-1; D unclear. Looked up from germline, CDR1 is SGHVS and CDR2 is FNYEAQ. CDR3 size: 15 residues. V shed 0 bases and J shed 3 bases, with 11 bases lying between them. This chain's CDR3 is CASSLALGFDTEAFF. CDR3 nucleotides: TGTGCCAGCAGCTTAGCGCTGGGGTTTGACACTGAAGCTTTCTTT.

For the CDR3, the DNA is TGCGCCAGCAGCCAAGAAAGGCGGGGGAACTATAATTCACCCCTCCACTTT. Protein sequence: CASSQERRGNYNSPLHF. J is TRBJ1-6 and V is TRBV4-3; D is possibly TRBD1 (5 bases). Per germline, CDR1 LGHNA and CDR2 YSLEER. The germline V and J ends were trimmed by 0 bases and 3 bases, with 12 bases remaining between them. This CDR3 has 17 residues.